These T cell receptor beta chains were read from a single sample in a study of Ad26.COV2.S vaccination and SARS-CoV-2 variants. This table comes from immunoSEQ multiplex PCR, and its TCRdb copy is limited to in-frame clones, with some not included. Counted here are around 270,000 clones, around 88% occurring once; the ten biggest clones make up about 2.7%. The starting material was peripheral blood, obtained in a trial of Ad26.COV2.S vaccine versus placebo. All receptors come from a person between 18 and 65 years old who received the Ad26.COV2.S COVID-19 vaccine or a placebo. The conserved cysteine and the conserved F or W are not part of the CDR3 here.

V gene,J gene,CDR3 protein
TRBV5-1,TRBJ2-6,ASSLWTGGSGANVLT
TRBV6-1,TRBJ1-5,ASRGGTGGNQPQH
TRBV7-3,TRBJ2-1,ASSFPGGRANEQF
TRBV6-6,TRBJ2-3,ASSYPGTGSTDTQY
TRBV14,TRBJ2-2,ASAFVMTGELF
TRBV6-5,TRBJ1-2,ASSRTPNYYT
TRBV27,TRBJ2-2,ASSSRASGELF
TRBV3-1/TRBV3-2,TRBJ1-1,ASSQATGEAF
TRBV30,TRBJ1-5,AWSVPGLGNQPQH
TRBV24-1,TRBJ1-2,ATSDFRAQGSYGYT
TRBV7-6,TRBJ1-1,ASAQLNTEAF
TRBV5-4,TRBJ2-5,ASSLLAGVQETQY
TRBV30,TRBJ2-7,AWSVQGQAYEQY
TRBV11-3,TRBJ2-3,ASSSEGGPSTDTQY
TRBV6-2/TRBV6-3,TRBJ1-5,ASSYRAGSKNQPQH
TRBV18,TRBJ2-1,ASSPLSRQGLGNEQF
TRBV6-2/TRBV6-3,TRBJ1-5,ASSYSKANRGIFQPQH
TRBV29-1,TRBJ2-3,SVTPADTQY
TRBV19,TRBJ1-1,ASSMTGFRGMNTEAF
TRBV7-9,TRBJ2-1,ASSATPGRLSYNEQF
TRBV14,TRBJ2-1,ASSRLAGLLYNEQF
TRBV2,TRBJ1-1,ASSEQNTEAF
TRBV19,TRBJ1-2,ASSTWGNYGYT
TRBV7-3,TRBJ1-3,ASSSPRDGSGNTIY
TRBV7-2,TRBJ2-5,ASTYLRKPETQY
TRBV7-9,TRBJ2-1,ASSLAPTATEQF
TRBV7-3,TRBJ2-3,ASSGRTSGDTDTQY
TRBV27,TRBJ2-3,ASSPLRGQGTDTQY
TRBV6-2/TRBV6-3,TRBJ1-5,ASSLPGQGSFGQPQH
TRBV4-3,TRBJ1-2,ASSQDRQTYYGYT
TRBV5-4,TRBJ2-7,ASRLGGRQETGYEQY
TRBV4-2,TRBJ1-3,ASSQGGRLTGNTIY
TRBV10-1,TRBJ1-4,ASSERVGASTNEKLF
TRBV24-1,TRBJ2-1,ATSVTSGSRNEQF
TRBV5-5,TRBJ1-6,ASSLLNRANSPLH
TRBV24-1,TRBJ1-2,AYGGGRPEGYT
TRBV6-5,TRBJ1-4,ASSLGQGLAEKLF
TRBV12-3/TRBV12-4,TRBJ2-1,ASSLQDYNEQF
TRBV12-3/TRBV12-4,TRBJ1-3,ASSFSGGNTIY
TRBV2,TRBJ1-2,ASRTGGVGYT
TRBV27,TRBJ2-1,ASSTPSSNEQF
TRBV4-3,TRBJ2-2,ASSQDLGQGAPGELF